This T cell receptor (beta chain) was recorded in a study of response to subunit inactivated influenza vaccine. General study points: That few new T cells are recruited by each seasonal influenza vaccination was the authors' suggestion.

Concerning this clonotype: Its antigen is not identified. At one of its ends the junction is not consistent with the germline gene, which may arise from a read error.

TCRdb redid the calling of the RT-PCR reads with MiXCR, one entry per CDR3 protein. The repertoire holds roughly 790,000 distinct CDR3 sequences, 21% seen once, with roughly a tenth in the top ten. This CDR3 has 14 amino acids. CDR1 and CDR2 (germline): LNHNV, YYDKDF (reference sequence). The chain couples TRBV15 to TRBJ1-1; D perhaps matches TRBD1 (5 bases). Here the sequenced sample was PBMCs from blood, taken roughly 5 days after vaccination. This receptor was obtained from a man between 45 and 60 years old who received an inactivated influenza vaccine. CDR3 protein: CATSREPLDGKGTF. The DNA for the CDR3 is TGTGCCACCAGCAGAGAACCCCTAGACGGGAAAGGGACGTTT.